The rows below give T cell receptor beta chains drawn from one sample of a study of a mutant IDH1 vaccine in newly diagnosed glioma. For these receptors, no antigen is known. Assay: immunoSEQ multiplex PCR; the TCRdb copy retains only in-frame clones and omits some. The sample shows 60,000 or so clones, 85% of them seen only once. The sample in question was PBMCs, obtained from a glioma patient whose treatment included an IDH1 peptide vaccine. The receptors stem from a young man with glioma. CDR3s include the opening cysteine and the closing phenylalanine or tryptophan. The D gene is left open where the match is weak. The size field is filled for only some rows; it gives once, few, many or a size class.

TRBJ2-5 NA NA TRBV4-2 TGTGCCAGCAGCCAAGATTTCCAAGAGACCCAGTACTTC CASSQDFQETQYF
TRBJ1-1 NA few TRBV29-1 TGCAGCGTTGGCGGGCTAGGGACTGAAGCTTTCTTT CSVGGLGTEAFF
TRBJ1-2 NA NA TRBV11-2 TGTGCCAGCAGCTTAGGTCGAACCGGGACGGTCTATGGCTACACCTTC CASSLGRTGTVYGYTF
TRBJ1-6 NA NA TRBV27 TGTGCCAGCAGTTTGGTGGGAGCGGATTCACCCCTCCACTTT CASSLVGADSPLHF
TRBJ2-7 NA NA TRBV19 TGTGCCAGTAGTACCCTACTTGGTGGCGAGCAGTACTTC CASSTLLGGEQYF
TRBJ2-1 NA NA TRBV30 TGTGCCTGGAGTGTCACAGGGATCGGTGAGCAGTTCTTC CAWSVTGIGEQFF
TRBJ2-2 NA NA TRBV2 TGTGCCAGCAGTGCGGAGGGGAACACCGGGGAGCTGTTTTTT CASSAEGNTGELFF
TRBJ2-1 NA NA TRBV21-1 TGTGCCAGCAATCTACTGACTAGCGGGGGGGAAGACAATGAGCAGTTCTTC CASNLLTSGGEDNEQFF
TRBJ1-3 TRBD1 NA TRBV7-2 TGTGCCAGCAGCTTAACAGGGGGCAGCTCTGGAAACACCATATATTTT CASSLTGGSSGNTIYF
TRBJ1-2 NA NA TRBV20-1 TGCAGTGCTACAGGTAACTATGGCTACACCTTC CSATGNYGYTF
TRBJ2-2 NA few TRBV5-1 TGCGCCAGCAGCTCAGGGGGAGGGGATTACACCGGGGAGCTGTTTTTT CASSSGGGDYTGELFF
TRBJ1-5 NA NA TRBV5-8 TGTGCCAGCAGCTTGCAGGGACAAGGTCAGCCCCAGCATTTT CASSLQGQGQPQHF
TRBJ2-5 TRBD1 NA TRBV5-1 TGCGCCAGCAGCCCCCACGGACAGGGTAGGGAGACCCAGTACTTC CASSPHGQGRETQYF
TRBJ1-4 NA NA TRBV7-8 TGTGCCAGCAGCTTAGAGGCAGGGCCAAATGAAAAACTGTTTTTT CASSLEAGPNEKLFF
TRBJ1-5 NA NA TRBV6-1 TGTGCCAGCAGCCATCAGCCCCAGCATTTT CASSHQPQHF
TRBJ1-5 NA NA TRBV6-5 TGTGCCAGCAGTTACGGGCAGGGGAATCAGCCCCAGCATTTT CASSYGQGNQPQHF
TRBJ2-1 NA NA TRBV27 TGTGGTCGTATCGATGAGCAGTTCTTC CGRIDEQFF
TRBJ2-7 TRBD1 NA TRBV2 TGTGCCAGCAGTGAGCAGGGGGCCAACTACGAGCAGTACTTC CASSEQGANYEQYF
TRBJ2-2 NA NA TRBV28 TGTGCCAGCAGTTTATCCGTCTGGGGGCTTGACACCGGGGAGCTGTTTTTT CASSLSVWGLDTGELFF
TRBJ2-7 TRBD1 NA TRBV15 TGTGCCACCAGCAGAGATCATGGGACAGGGCTCGAGCAGTACTTC CATSRDHGTGLEQYF
TRBJ2-3 NA NA TRBV9 TGTGCCAGCAGCGTAGATGCAAACACAGATACGCAGTATTTT CASSVDANTDTQYF
TRBJ2-1 NA NA TRBV7-2 TGTGCCAGCAGCCCGGGGTACAATGAGCAGTTCTTC CASSPGYNEQFF
TRBJ2-3 TRBD2 NA TRBV11-2 TGTGCCAGCAGCTTATTGTCGGGGGGGCATAGCACAGATACGCAGTATTTT CASSLLSGGHSTDTQYF
TRBJ1-3 TRBD1 NA TRBV5-1 TGCGCCAGCAGAAGGACAGGGTCGGGCAGCTTAGGTGGAAACACCATATATTTT CASRRTGSGSLGGNTIYF
TRBJ2-1 TRBD2 NA TRBV9 TGTGCCAGCAGCGTAGTAGTTGCCGTGAGCGGGGGGGCCGCAGATGAGCAGTTCTTC CASSVVVAVSGGAADEQFF
TRBJ1-6 TRBD1 NA TRBV30 TGTGCCTGGGCGGGGACAGTAAATTCACCCCTCCACTTT CAWAGTVNSPLHF
TRBJ1-4 NA NA TRBV15 TGTGCCACCAGCAAGTGGGGGGCAACTAATGAAAAACTGTTTTTT CATSKWGATNEKLFF
TRBJ2-3 NA NA TRBV5-4 TGTGCCAGCAGCTTGAGGGGGTTAACCCCCACAGATACGCAGTATTTT CASSLRGLTPTDTQYF
TRBJ1-3 TRBD1 NA TRBV2 TGTGCCAGCAGCGAACAGGGGGCGCGTGGAAACACCATATATTTT CASSEQGARGNTIYF
TRBJ1-5 NA NA TRBV2 TGTGCCAGCAAGGTGCAGGGGTTAAATCAGCCCCAGCATTTT CASKVQGLNQPQHF
TRBJ1-1 NA NA TRBV6-6 TGTGCCAGCAGTTACCAAGGATCCGGCCGGGAAGCTTTCTTT CASSYQGSGREAFF
TRBJ1-2 NA NA TRBV4-1 TGCGCCAGCAGCCAAGATCGGGGCCGGATACCCTATGGCTACACCTTC CASSQDRGRIPYGYTF
TRBJ2-5 TRBD2 NA TRBV11-2 TGTGCCAGCGGGGGGGAGGGAGAGACCCAGTACTTC CASGGEGETQYF
TRBJ2-7 NA NA TRBV5-6 TGTGCCAGCAGCCCCACCGACCGGCCCTACGAGCAGTACTTC CASSPTDRPYEQYF